Below are 15 T cell receptor beta chains sequenced from a single sample in a study of blood T cell repertoires in COVID-19. Here immunoSEQ multiplex PCR was the method, and the copy in TCRdb shows in-frame clones only, minus some. The sample lists under 150,000 clones, about 87% occurring once. The sequenced sample consisted of PBMCs or T cells enriched from blood (not recorded which). These receptors all stem from a middle-aged man in a cohort exposed to, infected with or recovered from COVID-19 (not recorded which).

The chain employs TRBV5-1 and TRBJ2-2; 7 bases fit TRBD2. The CDR3 length is 15 residues. V was pared by 4 bases and J by 4 bases, with 7 bases of the junction left unmatched. The germline V gene encodes CDR1 SGHRS and CDR2 YFSETQ. Here the CDR3 reads CASSPSGEGTGELFF. Written as DNA, the CDR3 is TGCGCCAGCAGCCCAAGCGGGGAAGGCACCGGGGAGCTGTTTTTT.

The chain joins TRBV11-3 to TRBJ2-5; 7 nucleotides line up with TRBD1. CDR1 and CDR2 from the germline V gene are SGHNT and YENEEA. The J segment lost 4 bases and the V segment lost 5 bases, leaving 4 bases of the junction unmatched. There are 13 residues in the CDR3. The CDR3 loop reads CASSANRGETQYF. The DNA of the CDR3 is TGTGCCAGCAGCGCCAACAGGGGAGAGACCCAGTACTTC.

This clone was counted only a few times. The CDR3 DNA reads as TGTGCCAGCAGCCAGACCCAGGGGCGCACAGATACGCAGTATTTT. Amino acid sequence: CASSQTQGRTDTQYF. The chain joins TRBV4-2 to TRBJ2-3; weak D call: TRBD1 (6 bases). Per germline, CDR1 LGHNA and CDR2 YNFKEQ. The CDR3 is 15 amino acids. Trimming removed 3 bases at V and 1 base at J, with 11 bases between.

The chain couples TRBV5-6 to TRBJ2-1; TRBD2 might be the D (5 bases). V lost 2 bases and J 9 bases, leaving 21 bases between the germline ends. Germline V gene sequence: CDR1 SGHDT, CDR2 YYEEEE. The CDR3 has 16 residues. The CDR3 DNA is TGTGCCAGCAGCTTCCGCCGGGGATCAAGCCCCAGTGAGCAGTTCTTC. This encodes CASSFRRGSSPSEQFF.

The chain uses TRBV5-5 and TRBJ2-1; D might be TRBD1 (5 bases). This CDR3 contains 14 residues. V was shortened by 0 bases and J by 5 bases, with 9 bases between the two germline ends. CDR1 is SGHKS and CDR2 is YYEKEE in the germline V gene (reference sequence). CDR3 sequence reads: CASSLAARDNEQFF. The CDR3, as DNA: TGTGCCAGCAGCTTGGCCGCCAGGGACAATGAGCAGTTCTTC. Supplemented by reference TRBV5-5 and TRBJ2-1, the full variable domain reads DAGVTQSPTHLIKTRGQQVTLRCSPISGHKSVSWYQQVLGQGPQFIFQYYEKEERGRGNFPDRFSARQFPNYSSELNVNALLLGDSALYLCASSLAARDNEQFFGPGTRLTVL.

The chain uses TRBV28 and TRBJ2-1, with TRBD1 matching 8 bases. The CDR3 is made up of 17 amino acids. After removal of 2 bases from V and 3 bases from J, the junction contained 9 bases not matched to a gene. Germline CDR1 and CDR2: MDHEN and SYDVKM. The CDR3 nucleotides are TGTGCCAGCAGTTTACACCCCGACAGGGGTCTCTACAATGAGCAGTTCTTC. Protein sequence: CASSLHPDRGLYNEQFF. The full variable domain, in which reference TRBV28 and TRBJ2-1 provide the parts outside the CDR3, is DVKVTQSSRYLVKRTGEKVFLECVQDMDHENMFWYRQDPGLGLRLIYFSYDVKMKEKGDIPEGYSVSREKKERFSLILESASTNQTSMYLCASSLHPDRGLYNEQFFGPGTRLTVL.

In this sample, this clone turned up a few times. The CDR3 here is CASSKGGGAGYTEAFF. DNA for the CDR3: TGTGCCAGCTCCAAGGGTGGAGGCGCCGGGTACACTGAAGCTTTCTTT. The chain combines TRBV18 with TRBJ1-1, with D uncertain. Germline V gene lookup returns CDR1 KGHSH and CDR2 LQKENI. With 6 bases removed from V and 3 bases from J, the gap between germline ends came to 20 bases. CDR3 length equals 16 residues.

This clone has more than one count but fewer than ten. The chain employs TRBV10-3 and TRBJ2-1; D gene ambiguous. The CDR3 consists of 11 residues. Per germline, CDR1 ENHRY and CDR2 SYGVKD. V was trimmed by 0 bases and J by 9 bases, leaving 3 bases between them. CDR3 amino acids: CAISESAEQFF. In DNA, the CDR3 is TGTGCCATCAGTGAGTCAGCTGAGCAGTTCTTC.

The chain carries TRBV28 and TRBJ2-3, with D possibly being TRBD2 (6 bases). Trimming removed 2 bases from V and 3 bases from J, with 18 bases in between. There are 17 residues in the CDR3. Germline CDR1 and CDR2: MDHEN and SYDVKM. The CDR3 sequence is CASSLPRDLKGTDTQYF. The CDR3 coding sequence is TGTGCCAGCAGTTTACCCCGGGACTTGAAAGGGACAGATACGCAGTATTTT.

The V and J genes are TRBV19 and TRBJ1-6, with D maybe TRBD1 (6 bases). The length of the CDR3 is 17 residues. From germline, CDR1 is LNHDA and CDR2 SQIVND (reference sequence). Trimming stripped 1 base from V and 9 bases from J, with 19 bases between. The CDR3 protein is CASSIGGVGRGTSPLHF. CDR3 DNA: TGTGCCAGTAGTATAGGTGGCGTTGGCAGGGGAACTTCACCCCTCCACTTT.

The count of this clone is one. The V call is TRBV19, the J call TRBJ1-3; the D is unclear. CDR1 is LNHDA and CDR2 is SQIVND in the germline V gene (reference sequence). The CDR3 has 15 amino acids. Deletions cut 2 bases from V and 0 bases from J, with 8 bases between. CDR3 loop: CASSISRSSGNTIYF. The CDR3 DNA sequence: TGTGCCAGTAGTATATCCCGGAGCTCTGGAAACACCATATATTTT.

CDR3 residues: CASSPPQTSGESYEQYF. CDR3 in DNA: TGTGCCAGCTCACCACCCCAGACTAGCGGGGAATCCTACGAGCAGTACTTC. This chain uses TRBV18 with TRBJ2-7; 11 bases are shared with TRBD2. V lost 0 bases and J lost 1; bases outside the gene matches: 5. CDR1 and CDR2 (germline): KGHSH, LQKENI. This CDR3 has 17 residues.

This clone was picked up a small number of times. The gene calls are TRBV18 and TRBJ1-2, with TRBD1 identical over 8 bases. The germline gives CDR1 KGHSH, CDR2 LQKENI. The CDR3 covers 16 residues. The V segment lost 4 bases and the J segment 5 bases; nucleotides outside the gene matches: 12. CDR3 nucleotide sequence: TGTGCCAGCTCACTTCCTCGGGCAGGGGGCGGATATGGCTACACCTTC. Its protein product is CASSLPRAGGGYGYTF.

This chain uses TRBV19 with TRBJ1-6; perhaps TRBD1 as D (5 bases). V was shortened by 4 bases and J by 12 bases, with 13 bases between the two germline ends. The length of the CDR3 is 13 residues. CDR1 and CDR2 (germline): LNHDA, SQIVND (reference sequence). CDR3 sequence: CASSRGGDRPLHF. The CDR3 DNA reads TGTGCCAGTAGTAGGGGAGGGGACCGACCCCTCCACTTT.

The sample holds one count of this clone. This sequence joins TRBV9 and TRBJ2-5; 11 bases match TRBD1. V was pared by 0 bases and J by 5 bases, with 6 bases of the junction left unmatched. This CDR3 is built from 16 residues. The germline CDR1 and CDR2 sequences are SGDLS and YYNGEE. CDR3 loop: CASSVEDRGRGETQYF. As DNA, the CDR3 is TGTGCCAGCAGCGTAGAGGACAGGGGGCGTGGGGAGACCCAGTACTTC.